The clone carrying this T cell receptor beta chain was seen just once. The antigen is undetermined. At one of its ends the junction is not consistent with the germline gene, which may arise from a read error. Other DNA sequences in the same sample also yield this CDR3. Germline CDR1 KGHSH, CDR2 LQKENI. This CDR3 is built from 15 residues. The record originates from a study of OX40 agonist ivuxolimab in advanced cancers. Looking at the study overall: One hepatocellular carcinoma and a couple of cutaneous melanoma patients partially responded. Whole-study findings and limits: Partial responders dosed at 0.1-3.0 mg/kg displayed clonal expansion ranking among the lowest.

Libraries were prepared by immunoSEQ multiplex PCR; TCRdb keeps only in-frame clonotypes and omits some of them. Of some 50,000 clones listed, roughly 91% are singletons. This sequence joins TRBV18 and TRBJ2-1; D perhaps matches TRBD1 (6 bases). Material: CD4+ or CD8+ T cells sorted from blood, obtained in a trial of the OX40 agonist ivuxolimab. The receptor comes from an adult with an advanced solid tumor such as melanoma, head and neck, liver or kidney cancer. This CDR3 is CASSPTGREYNEQFF. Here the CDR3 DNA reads TGCGCCAGCTCACCGACAGGTAGGGAGTACAATGAGCAGTTCTTC.